The rows below give T cell receptor beta chains drawn from one sample of a study of CD8+CD57+ T cells in acquired aplastic anemia. In TCRdb, the reads were re-called with MiXCR into one record per CDR3 protein. The sample has some 180,000 distinct CDR3 sequences; about half are singletons. Sequenced material: sorted CD4+, CD8+, or CD8+CD57+ T cells (not recorded which) from PBMCs. The receptors stem from a human donor with aplastic anemia. Both conserved end residues are part of each CDR3. Each record gives: D gene, CDR3 length, J gene, clone size, V gene, CDR3 protein, CDR3 DNA. A D gene is named only where the DNA matches it firmly. Expanded clones are given a class, and other clones once, few, many or no size at all.

>TRBD1|14|TRBJ2-7|-|TRBV15
CATSEGQPVYEQYF
TGTGCCACCAGCGAGGGACAGCCGGTTTACGAGCAGTACTTC
>-|14|TRBJ2-2|-|TRBV25-1
CASRGQSGTGELFF
TGTGCCAGCAGAGGACAGTCGGGGACCGGGGAGCTGTTTTTT
>-|13|TRBJ2-5|-|TRBV2
CASSGTVKEAQYF
TGTGCCAGCAGCGGAACGGTTAAAGAGGCCCAGTACTTC
>TRBD1|14|TRBJ1-1|many|TRBV20-1
CSARGGTVNTEAFF
TGCAGTGCTAGGGGGGGGACAGTGAACACTGAAGCTTTCTTT
>-|14|TRBJ1-2|many|TRBV19
CASSSQYRVGGYTF
TGTGCCAGTAGTAGCCAGTACAGGGTAGGCGGCTACACCTTC
>TRBD1|13|TRBJ1-6|many|TRBV20-1
CSARQGVNSPLHF
TGCAGTGCTAGACAGGGGGTAAATTCACCCCTCCACTTT
>-|17|TRBJ1-4|few|TRBV15
CATEWDRQLEGNKKLFF
TGTGCCACGGAGTGGGATCGCCAATTGGAAGGGAATAAAAAACTGTTTTTT
>-|10|TRBJ2-7|few|TRBV29-1
CSVRDYEQYF
TGCAGCGTTAGGGACTACGAGCAGTACTTC
>-|14|TRBJ2-1|-|TRBV11-2
CASSLTATYNEQFF
TGTGCCAGCAGTCTGACAGCGACCTACAATGAGCAGTTCTTC
>TRBD1|17|TRBJ1-1|once|TRBV3-1
CASSRSGRDRGNTEAFF
TGTGCCAGCAGCCGTAGCGGGCGGGACAGGGGGAACACTGAAGCTTTCTTT
>-|12|TRBJ1-1|-|TRBV7-9
CASLDWAAEAFF
TGTGCCAGCCTCGATTGGGCGGCTGAAGCTTTCTTT
>TRBD2|15|TRBJ2-1|many|TRBV7-8
CASTSGGGRSGEQFF
TGTGCCAGCACTAGCGGGGGGGGTCGTTCAGGTGAGCAGTTCTTC
>-|16|TRBJ1-5|many|TRBV20-1
CSARRSRPASNQPQHF
TGCAGTGCTAGAAGGTCCCGTCCGGCTAGCAATCAGCCCCAGCATTTT
>-|15|TRBJ1-1|-|TRBV5-6
CASSWSTAGSTEAFF
TGTGCCAGCAGTTGGAGTACCGCAGGGAGTACTGAAGCTTTCTTT
>TRBD1|14|TRBJ2-7|-|TRBV2
CASSYTTGEYEQYF
TGTGCCAGTAGTTATACGACAGGGGAGTACGAGCAGTACTTC
>TRBD1|17|TRBJ1-4|-|TRBV7-9
CASSPNWRTGPNEKLFF
TGTGCCAGCTCACCCAACTGGAGGACAGGCCCCAATGAAAAACTGTTTTTT
>TRBD1|15|TRBJ2-7|many|TRBV5-1
CASSLVNRGIGEQYF
TGCGCCAGCAGCTTGGTTAACAGGGGGATCGGCGAGCAGTACTTC
>-|14|TRBJ1-1|-|TRBV5-1
CASSLRGGGTEAFF
TGCGCCAGCAGCTTGCGGGGCGGTGGAACTGAAGCTTTCTTT
>-|15|TRBJ1-2|-|TRBV15
CATSRSGLGRYGYTF
TGTGCCACCAGCAGATCGGGACTAGGACGGTATGGCTACACCTTC
>-|14|TRBJ2-7|-|TRBV12-3/TRBV12-4
CASSFRDRRREQYF
TGTGCCAGCAGTTTTAGGGACCGCCGGCGGGAGCAGTACTTC
>-|18|TRBJ2-5|many|TRBV5-5
CASSPHGVGGRGPETQYF
TGTGCCAGCAGCCCCCACGGAGTAGGGGGGCGCGGGCCAGAGACCCAGTACTTC
>-|13|TRBJ1-4|-|TRBV29-1
CSVEQGRSEKLFF
TGCAGCGTTGAACAGGGCCGGTCAGAAAAACTGTTTTTT
>-|13|TRBJ2-7|-|TRBV24-1
CATSDRQFGEQYF
TGTGCCACCAGTGATCGACAGTTCGGCGAGCAGTACTTC
>-|12|TRBJ2-1|-|TRBV7-4
CASSLGPDEQFF
TGTGCCAGCAGCTTAGGTCCGGATGAGCAGTTCTTC
>-|12|TRBJ1-2|many|TRBV30
CAWSVGGLGYTF
TGTGCCTGGAGTGTGGGGGGCCTGGGCTACACCTTC
>TRBD2|16|TRBJ2-1|-|TRBV13
CASSLGGTSARGEQFF
TGTGCCAGCAGCTTAGGAGGGACTAGCGCCCGCGGGGAGCAGTTCTTC
>TRBD1|15|TRBJ2-2|few|TRBV6-2/TRBV6-3
CASSSDRGNTGELFF
TGTGCCAGCAGTTCGGACAGGGGGAACACCGGGGAGCTGTTTTTT
>TRBD1|15|TRBJ1-1|many|TRBV11-1
CASSLRDRAFTEAFF
TGTGCCAGCAGCCTCCGGGACAGGGCCTTCACTGAAGCTTTCTTT
>TRBD1|13|TRBJ1-1|-|TRBV20-1
CSAEGGSVTEAFF
TGCAGTGCGGAAGGGGGCAGCGTCACTGAAGCTTTCTTT
>-|16|TRBJ1-6|-|TRBV5-1
CASSLRREKGDSPLHF
TGCGCCAGCAGCTTGCGCCGGGAGAAGGGGGATTCACCCCTCCACTTT
>-|12|TRBJ1-3|few|TRBV2
CASRQAGNTIYF
TGTGCCAGTCGACAGGCGGGAAACACCATATATTTT
>TRBD2|14|TRBJ2-1|-|TRBV29-1
CSVESGGALVEQFF
TGCAGCGTTGAATCCGGGGGGGCCCTCGTGGAGCAGTTCTTC
>TRBD1|17|TRBJ1-1|-|TRBV5-6
CASSPIGQGARNTEAFF
TGTGCCAGCAGCCCCATAGGACAGGGGGCGCGGAACACTGAAGCTTTCTTT
>-|13|TRBJ1-1|-|TRBV2
CASSEDVNTEAFF
TGTGCCAGCAGTGAAGACGTTAACACTGAAGCTTTCTTT
>TRBD1|16|TRBJ2-3|-|TRBV24-1
CATSDVTGGATDTQYF
TGTGCCACCAGTGATGTGACAGGGGGCGCGACAGATACGCAGTATTTT
>-|13|TRBJ1-6|many|TRBV6-5
CASSYSKESPLHF
TGTGCCAGCAGTTACTCGAAAGAATCACCCCTCCACTTT
>-|14|TRBJ2-7|-|TRBV7-9
CASSFPGHLSEQYF
TGTGCCAGCAGCTTTCCGGGACACCTATCCGAGCAGTACTTC
>-|13|TRBJ1-2|-|TRBV2
CASSGTTNYGYTF
TGTGCCAGCAGTGGCACCACTAACTATGGCTACACCTTC
>TRBD1|13|TRBJ2-5|many|TRBV6-1
CASSRQGTETQYF
TGTGCCAGCAGCAGACAGGGGACGGAGACCCAGTACTTC
>-|12|TRBJ1-1|-|TRBV2
CASRDSNTEAFF
TGTGCCAGCAGGGACAGCAACACTGAAGCTTTCTTT
>TRBD1|15|TRBJ2-5|-|TRBV2
CASMMGTGAWETQYF
TGTGCCAGCATGATGGGGACAGGGGCATGGGAGACCCAGTACTTC
>TRBD1|15|TRBJ2-5|many|TRBV7-3
CASSARQGSGETQYF
TGTGCCAGCAGCGCGCGACAGGGGTCGGGGGAGACCCAGTACTTC
>-|13|TRBJ2-1|many|TRBV5-4
CASSLVGNNEQFF
TGTGCCAGCAGCTTGGTTGGAAACAATGAGCAGTTCTTC
>-|11|TRBJ2-7|-|TRBV7-2
CASSPGREQYF
TGTGCCAGCAGCCCAGGCCGCGAGCAGTACTTC
>-|13|TRBJ2-5|many|TRBV5-1
CASSLGGLETQYF
TGCGCCAGCAGCTTGGGAGGGTTGGAGACCCAGTACTTC
>-|13|TRBJ1-5|-|TRBV10-3
CAISGTANQPQHF
TGTGCCATCAGTGGGACAGCCAATCAGCCCCAGCATTTT
>-|15|TRBJ2-7|-|TRBV5-5
CASSLPGLVSYEQYF
TGTGCCAGCAGCCTGCCGGGACTCGTCTCCTACGAGCAGTACTTC
>-|15|TRBJ2-2|-|TRBV24-1
CATSEGMGNTGELFF
TGTGCCACCAGTGAAGGGATGGGGAACACCGGGGAGCTGTTTTTT
>-|17|TRBJ2-1|-|TRBV5-1
CASSLGRWRQGRGEQFF
TGCGCCAGCAGCTTGGGAAGGTGGCGGCAGGGTCGTGGGGAGCAGTTCTTC
>-|15|TRBJ2-3|few|TRBV10-3
CATMDTPISTDTQYF
TGTGCCACCATGGACACCCCGATCTCCACAGATACGCAGTATTTT
>-|15|TRBJ1-5|few|TRBV15
CATSRGELMNQPQHF
TGTGCCACCAGCAGAGGCGAACTTATGAATCAGCCCCAGCATTTT
>-|14|TRBJ2-7|-|TRBV29-1
CSVEERDGAYEQYF
TGCAGCGTTGAAGAAAGGGACGGAGCCTACGAGCAGTACTTC
>TRBD1|14|TRBJ2-1|-|TRBV29-1
CSVVGGEAYNEQFF
TGCAGCGTTGTAGGGGGCGAGGCCTACAATGAGCAGTTCTTC
>-|15|TRBJ1-6|-|TRBV19
CASSIVGYSNSPLHF
TGTGCCAGTAGTATAGTGGGGTACAGCAACTCACCCCTCCACTTT
>-|13|TRBJ2-3|few|TRBV24-1
CATSDLQETLEYF
TGTGCCACCAGTGATTTGCAGGAAACCCTCGAGTATTTT
>-|14|TRBJ2-7|few|TRBV7-9
CASSLLDASYEQYF
TGTGCCAGCAGCCTCCTCGACGCCTCCTACGAGCAGTACTTC
>TRBD2|13|TRBJ2-1|-|TRBV14
CASSERLASEQFF
TGTGCCAGCAGCGAGAGACTAGCCAGCGAGCAGTTCTTC
>-|15|TRBJ1-5|-|TRBV18
CASSPGAGGNQPQHF
TGTGCCAGCTCACCAGGGGCAGGGGGCAATCAGCCCCAGCATTTT
>TRBD2|15|TRBJ2-3|-|TRBV10-1
CASRGLAGASDTQYF
TGCGCCAGCAGGGGACTAGCGGGAGCCTCAGATACGCAGTATTTT
>-|13|TRBJ1-2|-|TRBV7-2
CASSSTTNYGYTF
TGTGCCAGCAGCTCGACGACTAACTATGGCTACACCTTC